This is a list of T cell receptor beta chains from one sample in a study of T-cell reconstitution after alpha-beta-depleted transplantation in children. TCRdb passed the PCR reads through MiXCR, listing each CDR3 protein once. Among about 830,000 distinct CDR3 sequences listed, about 16% were seen once. Sequencing used PBMCs, mostly from graft donor cells, obtained 360 days after TCRalphabeta/CD19-depleted stem cell transplant. The origin of the receptors is a male patient aged 10-17 years who had a stem cell transplant for acute lymphoblastic leukemia, so the T cells may come from the graft donor. CDR3s include the opening cysteine and the closing phenylalanine or tryptophan. D genes are given only for firm matches. Expanded clones are given a class, and other clones once, few, many or no size at all.

D gene,J gene,clone size,V gene,CDR3 DNA,CDR3 protein
.,TRBJ1-2,.,TRBV27,TGTGCCAGCAGTTTTTTTCATAACTATGGCTACACCTTC,CASSFFHNYGYTF
.,TRBJ2-7,.,TRBV12-3/TRBV12-4,TGTGCCAGCAGTTTCGGTAGGGCCGAGCAGTACTTC,CASSFGRAEQYF
.,TRBJ2-1,.,TRBV5-1,TGCGCCAGCAGCCTTTCTAGCGAATCGCACAATGAGCAGTTCTTC,CASSLSSESHNEQFF
TRBD2,TRBJ2-7,many,TRBV5-6,TGTGCCAGCAGTTCGGGACTAGCAAGGCACGAGCAGTACTTC,CASSSGLARHEQYF
TRBD2,TRBJ2-7,many,TRBV27,TGTGCCAGCAGCGACGGAATTCTAGCGGACACTAACGAGCAGTACTTC,CASSDGILADTNEQYF
TRBD2,TRBJ2-7,.,TRBV6-2/TRBV6-3,TGTGCCAGCAGTTACCCGGGACTAGCTTATTCCTACGAGCAGTACTTC,CASSYPGLAYSYEQYF
TRBD2,TRBJ2-7,many,TRBV12-3/TRBV12-4,TGTGCCAGCAGTATTACTAGCGCGAGCTCCTACGAGCAGTACTTC,CASSITSASSYEQYF
.,TRBJ2-7,.,TRBV12-3/TRBV12-4,TGTGCCAGCAGTTTGGCGGGATGGTCCTACGAGCAGTACTTC,CASSLAGWSYEQYF
.,TRBJ2-2,few,TRBV7-6,TGTGCCAGCAGCGCCACCTCCGGGATCTCCCCCGGGGAGCTGTTTTTT,CASSATSGISPGELFF
.,TRBJ2-7,many,TRBV3-1,TGTGCCAGCAGCCCGACTTATGGCGGGCCAGTCTACGAGCAGTACTTC,CASSPTYGGPVYEQYF
TRBD1,TRBJ2-3,many,TRBV20-1,TGCAGTGCTAGATACAGGGGTCACACAGATACGCAGTATTTT,CSARYRGHTDTQYF
TRBD1,TRBJ2-7,.,TRBV27,TGTGCCAGCAGGGGGACAGGACATCCCTCCTACGAGCAGTACTTC,CASRGTGHPSYEQYF
TRBD2,TRBJ2-4,few,TRBV15,TGTGCCACCAGCAGAGAGGGACTACTAGCCAAAAACATTCAGTACTTC,CATSREGLLAKNIQYF
TRBD1,TRBJ2-7,few,TRBV19,TGTGCCACGACAAAAGACAGGGGAACGGCGGAGTACTTC,CATTKDRGTAEYF
TRBD1,TRBJ2-1,few,TRBV29-1,TGCAGCGTTGAGGTCCCCGGGACAGCCTCCAATGAGCAGTTCTTC,CSVEVPGTASNEQFF